One sample yielded the 4 T cell receptor beta chains listed below, sequenced in a study of T cells in Graves' hyperthyroidism and ophthalmopathy. RNA transcripts gave rise to amplified TCR beta CDR3 regions. TCR CDR3 underwent first-round RT-PCR with the HTBI primer set. TCRdb processed the multiplex PCR reads anew with MiXCR; each CDR3 protein has one entry. Among more than 300,000 distinct CDR3 sequences listed, around 14% were seen once. The specimen sequenced was blood. All receptors come from a woman aged 55 to 70 with Graves' hyperthyroidism.

In its sample, this clonotype was seen many times. The V and J genes are TRBV11-3 and TRBJ2-3; D is possibly TRBD2 (6 bases). Germline CDR1 and CDR2: SGHNT and YENEEA. The length of the CDR3 is 16 residues. The V end lost 4 bases, the J end lost 0 bases, and 14 bases lay between the germline ends. CDR3 sequence (DNA): TGTGCCAGCAGCTCCTCTCTAGCGCCTAGCACAGATACGCAGTATTTT. Amino acids: CASSSSLAPSTDTQYF.

The sample holds many counts of this clonotype. The rearrangement uses TRBV3-1 and TRBJ2-2; possible D gene TRBD1, 5 bases. The length of the CDR3 is 15 residues. Germline CDR1 reads LGHDT; CDR2 reads YNNKEL (reference sequence). Trimming took off 0 bases at V and 4 bases at J, with 9 bases between the two ends. Here the CDR3 reads CASSQDSQATGELFF. CDR3 bases: TGTGCCAGCAGCCAAGATTCACAGGCCACCGGGGAGCTGTTTTTT.

At least ten counts were recorded for this clonotype. V gene TRBV3-1 combines with J gene TRBJ2-1; D ambiguous. Trimming took off 0 bases at V and 8 bases at J, with 8 bases between the two ends. Germline-derived CDR1 and CDR2 are LGHDT and YNNKEL (reference sequence). The CDR3 is 13 amino acids. CDR3 sequence: CASSQDRVDEQFF. The CDR3 DNA reads as TGTGCCAGCAGCCAAGATAGAGTGGATGAGCAGTTCTTC.

There are many counts of this clonotype. The chain combines TRBV10-3 with TRBJ2-1, with 8 bases that match TRBD2. V gave up 4 bases and J gave up 6 bases; unmatched junction bases: 5. Germline V gives CDR1 ENHRY, CDR2 SYGVKD. The CDR3 sequence is 14 residues long. The CDR3 loop reads CAISAGTSGNEQFF. CDR3 in DNA: TGTGCCATCAGTGCCGGTACTAGCGGCAATGAGCAGTTCTTC.